This is a list of T cell receptor beta chains from one sample in a study of T cells in Graves' hyperthyroidism and ophthalmopathy. TCRdb reprocessed the multiplex PCR reads via MiXCR and lists one record per CDR3 protein. The sample lists 560,000 or so distinct CDR3 sequences, under 60% occurring once. Input material: peripheral blood or thyroid tissue (not recorded which). The receptors were sampled from a woman between 18 and 30 years old with Graves' hyperthyroidism. The CDR3 runs from the conserved cysteine through the conserved F or W. The order of the fields is V gene, J gene, D gene, CDR3 length, clone size, CDR3 DNA, CDR3 protein. The D gene is left open where the match is weak. Expanded clones are given a class, and other clones once, few, many or no size at all.

>TRBV25-1|TRBJ2-5|-|11|many
TGTGCCAGCAGTGAAGCCACGGCCCAGTACTTC
CASSEATAQYF
>TRBV7-7|TRBJ1-1|-|13|many
TGTGCCAGCAGTCGCTACAGGAACACTGAAGCTTTCTTT
CASSRYRNTEAFF
>TRBV14|TRBJ1-3|-|15|-
TGTGTCAGCACCGATGAGGACAGCCGAGGAAACACCATATATTTT
CVSTDEDSRGNTIYF
>TRBV9|TRBJ1-6|-|14|-
TGTGCCAGCAGCAACGATAGGGCAGGTTCACCCCTCCACTTT
CASSNDRAGSPLHF
>TRBV29-1|TRBJ1-1|TRBD1|13|-
TGCAGCACTTACAGGGGCATGAACACTGAAGCTTTCTTT
CSTYRGMNTEAFF
>TRBV25-1|TRBJ1-4|-|14|-
TGTGCCTGGAGTTTGGCCACCCTCGGGGAAAAACTGTTTTTT
CAWSLATLGEKLFF
>TRBV7-9|TRBJ1-2|TRBD1|14|few
TGTGCCAGCAGCTTGGGACAGGGGGCGAGTGGCTACACCTTC
CASSLGQGASGYTF
>TRBV25-1|TRBJ1-2|TRBD1|13|-
TGTGCCAGCCCCGGGACAGGAAGTCTTGGCTACACCTTC
CASPGTGSLGYTF
>TRBV24-1|TRBJ2-7|TRBD1|15|-
TGTGCCACCCGAGCTACAGGGGGCAAAACCTACGAGCAGTACTTC
CATRATGGKTYEQYF
>TRBV25-1|TRBJ2-5|-|14|once
TGTGCCAGCTACGCCACAAACTCTGAGGAGACCCAGTACTTC
CASYATNSEETQYF
>TRBV7-9|TRBJ1-2|-|15|-
TGTGCCAGCAGCTTAGCGCCAGCATCTCCCTATGGCTACACCTTC
CASSLAPASPYGYTF
>TRBV29-1|TRBJ2-6|TRBD1|16|many
TGCAGCGTTGAAGATAGGGACAGCTCTGGGGCCAACGTCCTGACTTTC
CSVEDRDSSGANVLTF
>TRBV29-1|TRBJ2-5|-|13|-
TGCAGCTGGTCCTATTCGACCCAAGAGACCCAGTACTTC
CSWSYSTQETQYF
>TRBV9|TRBJ2-7|TRBD2|16|-
TGTGCCAGCAGCGTAGCTCACAGCGGGAGGTTCTACAAGCAGTACTTC
CASSVAHSGRFYKQYF
>TRBV7-6|TRBJ2-7|TRBD2|15|-
TGTGCCAGCAGCCAGCCGGGACTAGCAGCCTACGAGCAGTACTTC
CASSQPGLAAYEQYF
>TRBV29-1|TRBJ1-3|-|16|-
TGCAGCGTTGGGGGCAGGGGACACGCGTGGCCTAACACCATATATTTT
CSVGGRGHAWPNTIYF
>TRBV24-1|TRBJ1-6|TRBD1|16|many
TGTGCCACCAGTGAGGGACAGCTCGAATGGGGTTCACCCCTCCACTTT
CATSEGQLEWGSPLHF
>TRBV7-2|TRBJ1-3|-|15|-
TGTGCCAGCAGCTCGCAGGCTGTCTCTGGAAACACCATATATTTT
CASSSQAVSGNTIYF
>TRBV5-1|TRBJ2-7|TRBD2|15|-
TGCGCCAGCAGCTTGGTTCTAGCGGGAGCCTACGAGCGGTACTTC
CASSLVLAGAYERYF
>TRBV5-1|TRBJ2-7|TRBD2|14|once
TGCGCCAGCAGCCCCCTAGCGGGAGCCTCCGAGCAGTACTTC
CASSPLAGASEQYF
>TRBV15|TRBJ1-3|-|16|-
TGTGCCACCAGCAGAAGATCCGGGGGCACTGGAAACACCATATATTTT
CATSRRSGGTGNTIYF
>TRBV11-2|TRBJ2-7|-|14|-
TGTGCCAGCAGCTCCCAGACACGAGCCTACGAGCAGTACTTC
CASSSQTRAYEQYF
>TRBV7-2|TRBJ1-5|TRBD1|15|few
TGTGCCAGCAGCTTCCGGACAGGTAGCAATCAGCCCCAGCATTTT
CASSFRTGSNQPQHF
>TRBV5-4|TRBJ2-7|TRBD1|15|-
TGTGCCAGCTATAGTGGACAGGAGAACTCCTACGAGCAGTACTTC
CASYSGQENSYEQYF
>TRBV29-1|TRBJ1-4|-|14|many
TGCAGCGTGCCGACAGATGCAACTAATGAAAAACTGTTTTTT
CSVPTDATNEKLFF
>TRBV7-2|TRBJ2-7|TRBD1|15|few
TGTGCCAGCAGCTTAACCGGGACAGGGGTTTACGAGCAGTACTTC
CASSLTGTGVYEQYF
>TRBV15|TRBJ2-5|-|13|many
TGTGCCACCAGCAGAGGGCTCCAAGAGACCCAGTACTTC
CATSRGLQETQYF
>TRBV9|TRBJ2-2|-|16|-
TGTGCCAGCAGCGGAAAGCGGACAGATAACACCGGGGAGCTGTTTTTT
CASSGKRTDNTGELFF
>TRBV7-2|TRBJ1-2|-|14|-
TGTGCCAGTAGTATTCACAGGGTCTGGGGCGCCTACACCTTC
CASSIHRVWGAYTF
>TRBV10-1|TRBJ1-5|-|12|many
TGTGCCAGCAGCGACAGCAATCAGCCCCAGCATTTT
CASSDSNQPQHF
>TRBV7-2|TRBJ2-7|TRBD2|16|-
TGTGCCAGCAGCCAACCCGGGACTAGCGGGGACTACGAGCAGTACTTC
CASSQPGTSGDYEQYF
>TRBV24-1|TRBJ1-4|TRBD1|14|many
TGTGCCACCAGCAAAGGGGGCAAAGATGAAAAACTGTTTTTT
CATSKGGKDEKLFF
>TRBV10-3|TRBJ1-1|-|15|-
TGTGCCATCAGTCCACCCTGGGGGATGAACACTGAAGCTTTCTTT
CAISPPWGMNTEAFF
>TRBV7-6|TRBJ2-2|-|13|many
TGTGCCAGCAGCCCCCAATTTCCCGGGGAGCTGTTTTTT
CASSPQFPGELFF
>TRBV2|TRBJ1-2|-|15|once
TGTGCCAGCAGACTACGGGCTGTCCAGCCTCATGGCTACACCTTC
CASRLRAVQPHGYTF
>TRBV2|TRBJ1-2|-|14|many
TGTGCCAGCAGTGAATTGGGCCAGGCCTATGGCTACACCTTC
CASSELGQAYGYTF
>TRBV24-1|TRBJ2-5|-|13|once
TGTGCCAGCAACTTGGGGCAAGAGCAGCCCCAGTACTTC
CASNLGQEQPQYF
>TRBV10-3|TRBJ2-5|-|13|once
TGTGCCATCAGTGACGGGGGACCAGAGACCCAGTACTTC
CAISDGGPETQYF
>TRBV7-9|TRBJ2-1|TRBD2|14|-
TGCGCCAGCAGCACTAGCGGGAGGGCAAATGAGCAGTTCTTC
CASSTSGRANEQFF
>TRBV7-9|TRBJ1-2|-|14|few
TGTGCCAGCAGCCAAGGGCCCGGGTCGAATGGCTACACCTTC
CASSQGPGSNGYTF
>TRBV7-2|TRBJ1-1|-|12|once
TGTGCCAGCAGCCTTAGTCCGGGTGTTTATTCCTTT
CASSLSPGVYSF
>TRBV10-3|TRBJ1-5|-|13|-
TGTGCCAGCAGTCGGGAGTACAATCAGCCCCAGCATTTT
CASSREYNQPQHF
>TRBV5-1|TRBJ2-5|TRBD2|14|few
TGCGCCAGCAGCCCACTAGCGGACCAAGAGACCCAGTACTTC
CASSPLADQETQYF
>TRBV6-5|TRBJ1-4|TRBD1|16|-
TGTGCCAGCAGCAGGGACAGGGGAACCTCAAATGAAAAACTGTTTTTT
CASSRDRGTSNEKLFF
>TRBV2|TRBJ1-2|-|14|many
TGTGCCAGCAGCGAACACCGGGACACCTATGGCTACACCTTC
CASSEHRDTYGYTF
>TRBV6-5|TRBJ2-3|TRBD1|14|many
TGTGCCAGCAGTGACGGGACAGGCACAGATACGCAGTATTTT
CASSDGTGTDTQYF
>TRBV9|TRBJ2-7|-|14|few
TGTGCCAGCAGCGTAGCTACTACAGGGAACGAGCAGTACTTC
CASSVATTGNEQYF
>TRBV2|TRBJ1-4|-|15|many
TGTGCCAGCAGTGAAGCCGCAAGGGGGGATGAAAAACTGTTTTTT
CASSEAARGDEKLFF
>TRBV19|TRBJ1-5|-|11|many
TGTGCCAGTAGTATTGGCGCCGGAGAGCATTTT
CASSIGAGEHF
>TRBV19|TRBJ2-2|-|20|-
TGTGCCAGTAGTCCCCCTCTTTATGCAGTCAGGGGTCGCTGGTCTGGGGAGCTGTTTTTT
CASSPPLYAVRGRWSGELFF
>TRBV5-1|TRBJ1-2|TRBD1|13|few
TGCGCCAGCAGTCAGGACAGGCTCTATGGCTACACCTTC
CASSQDRLYGYTF
>TRBV7-2|TRBJ1-2|-|14|few
TGTGCCAGCAGCTCTCGGACCTCCCAAAATGGCTACACCTTC
CASSSRTSQNGYTF
>TRBV7-9|TRBJ1-2|-|13|many
TGTGCCAGCAGCCCGGAGGGGAGTGGTGGCTACACCTTC
CASSPEGSGGYTF